Each of the 20 T cell receptor beta chains below was sequenced from the same sample in a study of cytomegalovirus exposure and HLA in healthy donors. Libraries were prepared by immunoSEQ multiplex PCR; TCRdb keeps only in-frame clonotypes and omits some of them. The table records 200,000 to 300,000 clones, around 87% of them present only once. The sequencing sample was made of PBMCs. These receptors were collected from a man between 18 and 35 years old in good health and CMV-seronegative.

The genes are TRBV15 and TRBJ2-7; D perhaps matches TRBD2 (6 bases). The CDR3 runs to 15 residues. Deletions cut 1 base from V and 0 bases from J, with 10 bases between. The germline V gene has CDR1 LNHNV and CDR2 YYDKDF (reference sequence). The CDR3 nucleotides are TGTGCCACCAGCAGAGGACTAGAGAACTCCTACGAGCAGTACTTC. Amino acid sequence: CATSRGLENSYEQYF. The whole variable domain, filled in from reference TRBV15 and TRBJ2-7, reads DAMVIQNPRYQVTQFGKPVTLSCSQTLNHNVMYWYQQKSSQAPKLLFHYYDKDFNNEADTPDNFQSRRPNTSFCFLDIRSPGLGDTAMYLCATSRGLENSYEQYFGPGTRLTVT.

With regard to this clone: Other DNA sequences in the sample encode the same CDR3. V usage is TRBV7-2 and J usage is TRBJ2-7; no reliable D call. The germline gives CDR1 SGHTA, CDR2 FQGNSA. Trimming removed 2 bases from V and 0 bases from J, with 5 bases in between. This CDR3 is 13 amino acids long. The CDR3 region has the DNA TGTGCCAGCAGCTTATCGGGCTCCTACGAGCAGTACTTC. It is translated as CASSLSGSYEQYF.

The chain employs TRBV5-1 and TRBJ2-2, with 10 bases that match TRBD2. Germline V gene sequence: CDR1 SGHRS, CDR2 YFSETQ. This CDR3 comprises 16 residues. Germline trimming cut 4 bases from V and 2 bases from J; bases unmatched to any gene: 5. The CDR3 sequence is CASSPLAGGNTGELFF. The CDR3 DNA follows: TGCGCCAGCAGCCCATTAGCGGGGGGCAACACCGGGGAGCTGTTTTTT.

V usage is TRBV28 and J usage is TRBJ1-2; 8 nucleotides align to TRBD1. Germline loops: CDR1 MDHEN, CDR2 SYDVKM. There are 12 residues in the CDR3. The V gene end was trimmed by 6 bases and the J gene end by 3 bases; junction bases not matched to a gene: 0. The CDR3 sequence is CASRGQDYGYTF. In nucleotides, the CDR3 is TGTGCCAGCAGGGGACAGGACTATGGCTACACCTTC.

The rearrangement links TRBV5-1 to TRBJ2-5; 7 nucleotides match TRBD2. The CDR3 has 16 amino acids. The ends lost 0 bases at V and 3 bases at J; junction bases unmatched: 8. Germline CDR1 is SGHRS and CDR2 is YFSETQ. Written as DNA, the CDR3 is TGCGCCAGCAGCTTGGAGCCGTCGGGGACTAAAGAGACCCAGTACTTC. It specifies CASSLEPSGTKETQYF. Supplemented by reference TRBV5-1 and TRBJ2-5, the full variable domain reads KAGVTQTPRYLIKTRGQQVTLSCSPISGHRSVSWYQQTPGQGLQFLFEYFSETQRNKGNFPGRFSGRQFSNSRSEMNVSTLELGDSALYLCASSLEPSGTKETQYFGPGTRLLVL.

A few counts support this clone. This chain uses TRBV18 with TRBJ1-6, with D perhaps TRBD1 (6 bases). The CDR3 consists of 15 residues. V was cut by 2 bases and J by 9 bases, with 14 bases left in between. Per germline, CDR1 KGHSH and CDR2 LQKENI. CDR3 coding DNA: TGTGCCAGCTCACCATCGGGGGGCTCGAGTTCACCCCTCCACTTT. This translates into CASSPSGGSSSPLHF.

The rearrangement joins TRBV2 to TRBJ1-1; TRBD1 might be the D (5 bases). The V end lost 2 bases, the J end lost 6 bases, and 16 bases lay between the germline ends. Looked up from germline, CDR1 is SNHLY and CDR2 is FYNNEI. This CDR3 is 15 amino acids long. The CDR3 reads CASSERAEGVPEAFF. CDR3 in DNA: TGTGCCAGCAGTGAAAGGGCGGAAGGGGTACCTGAAGCTTTCTTT.

The genes are TRBV29-1 and TRBJ1-4; maybe TRBD1 (5 bases). This CDR3 has 15 amino acids. Per the germline V gene, CDR1 is SQVTM and CDR2 is ANQGSEA. The germline V and J ends were trimmed by 0 bases and 0 bases, with 8 bases remaining between them. Here the CDR3 DNA reads TGCAGCGTTGAAGACAGGGACTCAACTAATGAAAAACTGTTTTTT. Translated: CSVEDRDSTNEKLFF.

The V gene is TRBV28, the J gene TRBJ1-4; 8 bases fit TRBD1. The germline V gene has CDR1 MDHEN and CDR2 SYDVKM. V lost 6 bases and J lost 4; bases outside the gene matches: 4. The CDR3 is 14 amino acids. CDR3 DNA sequence: TGTGCCAGCAGACCCGACAGGGGTAATGAAAAACTGTTTTTT. Its translation: CASRPDRGNEKLFF. The entire variable domain, with the rest obtained from reference TRBV28 and TRBJ1-4, is as follows: DVKVTQSSRYLVKRTGEKVFLECVQDMDHENMFWYRQDPGLGLRLIYFSYDVKMKEKGDIPEGYSVSREKKERFSLILESASTNQTSMYLCASRPDRGNEKLFFGSGTQLSVL.

The chain is built from TRBV5-6 and TRBJ2-7, with D tentatively TRBD2 (5 bases). V lost 0 bases, J lost 6 bases, and 13 bases lay in between. This CDR3 has 14 amino acids. Germline CDR1 reads SGHDT; CDR2 reads YYEEEE. In DNA, the CDR3 is TGTGCCAGCAGCTTGGCCGCGGAGGTCTTCGAGCAGTACTTC. Its translation is CASSLAAEVFEQYF.

The chain links TRBV6-5 to TRBJ2-6, with D perhaps TRBD1 (5 bases). Looked up from germline, CDR1 is MNHEY and CDR2 is SVGAGI. This CDR3 region has 13 residues. V was pared by 7 bases and J by 4 bases, with 8 bases between. The CDR3 spells CASTGPGANVLTF. In DNA, the CDR3 is TGTGCCAGCACAGGGCCGGGGGCCAACGTCCTGACTTTC.

This rearrangement joins TRBV11-2 to TRBJ2-7; 9 bases match TRBD1. The CDR3 extends over 15 amino acids. Losses at the gene ends were 1 base for V and 2 bases for J; bases not matched to a gene: 3. Looked up from germline, CDR1 is SGHAT and CDR2 is FQNNGV. The CDR3: CASSLAGQGPYEQYF. DNA of the CDR3: TGTGCCAGCAGCTTAGCGGGACAGGGTCCCTACGAGCAGTACTTC.

This chain connects TRBV5-4 to TRBJ1-3; 7 bases are a match to TRBD1. The germline V gene has CDR1 SGHNT and CDR2 YYREEE (reference sequence). The CDR3 spans 15 residues. Unmatched junction bases numbered 8, after V lost 4 bases and J lost 4 bases. CDR3 nucleotide sequence: TGTGCCAGCAGCCGCTCGACAGGGAGAGGAAACACCATATATTTT. Encoded protein: CASSRSTGRGNTIYF.

V usage is TRBV19 and J usage is TRBJ2-5; TRBD2 aligns across 7 bases. The CDR3 is 13 residues long. With 6 bases clipped from V and 3 bases from J, the junction kept 4 bases outside the gene matches. CDR1 and CDR2 (germline): LNHDA, SQIVND (reference sequence). CDR3 sequence reads: CASREAGEETQYF. CDR3 nucleotide sequence: TGTGCCAGTAGAGAGGCGGGGGAAGAGACCCAGTACTTC. The entire variable domain, with the rest obtained from reference TRBV19 and TRBJ2-5, is as follows: DGGITQSPKYLFRKEGQNVTLSCEQNLNHDAMYWYRQDPGQGLRLIYYSQIVNDFQKGDIAEGYSVSREKKESFPLTVTSAQKNPTAFYLCASREAGEETQYFGPGTRLLVL.

V and J are TRBV19 and TRBJ1-2; TRBD1 matches 8 bases. The CDR3 runs 13 residues. The germline CDR1 and CDR2 sequences are LNHDA and SQIVND (reference sequence). With V trimmed by 5 bases and J by 6 bases, 5 bases remained unmatched. The CDR3 DNA reads as TGTGCCAGTAGTTTCAGACAGGGGAATGGCTACACCTTC. Translating gives CASSFRQGNGYTF.

The chain couples TRBV28 to TRBJ2-3; TRBD1 agrees at 7 bases. Unmatched junction bases numbered 8, after V lost 10 bases and J lost 4 bases. Per germline, CDR1 MDHEN and CDR2 SYDVKM. This CDR3 has 13 residues. This CDR3 is CATRQGESDTQYF. CDR3 DNA sequence: TGTGCCACGCGACAGGGTGAGTCAGATACGCAGTATTTT.

CDR3 residues: CASSLRTSGGATYEQYF. DNA for the CDR3: TGCGCCAGCAGCCTCCGGACTAGCGGGGGAGCGACCTACGAGCAGTACTTC. The chain couples TRBV4-3 to TRBJ2-7, with TRBD2 matching 13 bases. V dropped 4 bases and J dropped 2; count of bases not matched to a gene: 8. Per the germline V gene, CDR1 is LGHNA and CDR2 is YSLEER. CDR3 length: 17 residues.

This clone was observed a handful of times. The chain uses TRBV28 and TRBJ1-2; TRBD1 might be the D (5 bases). The CDR3 is 14 amino acids. Germline V gene lookup returns CDR1 MDHEN and CDR2 SYDVKM. Deletions cut 5 bases from V and 8 bases from J, with 18 bases between. In DNA form, the CDR3 reads TGTGCCAGCAGTGTTCTTACAGGTTCTTTCGGCTACACCTTC. Its protein product is CASSVLTGSFGYTF.

This chain uses TRBV28 with TRBJ2-1; the D gene is possibly TRBD2 (5 bases). The CDR3 loop spans 14 amino acids. Germline values: CDR1 MDHEN, CDR2 SYDVKM. V was trimmed by 7 bases and J by 5 bases, leaving 15 bases between them. The CDR3 spells CASTPLVLHNEQFF. In DNA, the CDR3 is TGTGCCAGCACCCCACTAGTTCTACACAATGAGCAGTTCTTC.

The J gene is TRBJ1-4, the V gene TRBV29-1; 8 nucleotides match TRBD1. V was pared by 4 bases and J by 8 bases, with 3 bases of the junction left unmatched. The CDR3 has 12 residues. The germline CDR1 and CDR2 sequences are SQVTM and ANQGSEA. The CDR3: CSVAGTGEKLFF. CDR3 bases: TGCAGCGTTGCAGGGACAGGCGAAAAACTGTTTTTT.